This T cell receptor beta chain was profiled in a study of cytomegalovirus exposure and HLA in healthy donors. With 60 Vbeta and 13 Jbeta primers, the PCR was carried out. Clones were read by immunoSEQ multiplex PCR, and TCRdb kept only the in-frame ones, dropping some. The profile shows about 180,000 clones, roughly four fifths of them singletons. Trimming pared 10 bases from V and 5 bases from J, leaving 11 bases between. Germline CDR1 is MNHNS and CDR2 is SASEGT. The CDR3 spans 11 residues. Sequencing used PBMCs. This receptor was identified in a girl aged 5-17 years in good health and CMV-seropositive. This rearrangement joins TRBV6-1 to TRBJ1-2; D is ambiguous. CDR3 amino acids: CATKTGYGYTF. CDR3 nucleotide sequence: TGTGCCACTAAGACGGGGTATGGCTACACCTTC.